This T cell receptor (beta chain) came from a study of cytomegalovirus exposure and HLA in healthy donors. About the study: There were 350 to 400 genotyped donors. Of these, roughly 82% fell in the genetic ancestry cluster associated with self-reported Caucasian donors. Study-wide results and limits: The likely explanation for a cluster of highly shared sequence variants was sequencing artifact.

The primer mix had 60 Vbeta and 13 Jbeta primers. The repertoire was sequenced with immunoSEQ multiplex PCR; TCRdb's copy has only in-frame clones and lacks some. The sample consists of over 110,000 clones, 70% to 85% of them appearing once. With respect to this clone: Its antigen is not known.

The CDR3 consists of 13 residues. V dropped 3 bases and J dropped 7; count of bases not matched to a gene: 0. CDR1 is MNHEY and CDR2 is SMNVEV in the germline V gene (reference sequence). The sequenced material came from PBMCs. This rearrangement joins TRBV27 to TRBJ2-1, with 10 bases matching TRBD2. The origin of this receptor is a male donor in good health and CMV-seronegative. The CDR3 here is CASSLTSGNEQFF. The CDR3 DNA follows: TGTGCCAGCAGTTTGACTAGCGGGAATGAGCAGTTCTTC.